This TCR beta chain appears in the sequencing data of a study of blood T cell repertoires in COVID-19. Assay: immunoSEQ multiplex PCR; the TCRdb copy retains only in-frame clones and omits some. The data contain roughly 300,000 clones, less than 85% of them singletons. The recovered donors of Cohort 3 showed two negative PCRs, clearance, or symptom resolution. This CDR3 region has 15 residues. Germline values: CDR1 SEHNR, CDR2 FQNEAQ (reference sequence). J was trimmed by 4 bases and V by 4 bases; bases with no gene match: 7. This TCR was recovered from a woman between 50 and 59 years old who had recovered from COVID-19. The rearrangement uses TRBV7-9 and TRBJ2-3; 8 nucleotides align to TRBD2. Sequences were obtained from PBMCs or T cells enriched from blood (not recorded which). CDR3 sequence: CASSSQAGVADTQYF. In nucleotides, the CDR3 is TGTGCCAGCAGCTCCCAAGCGGGGGTCGCAGATACGCAGTATTTT.